This note documents a single TCR beta chain sequence. What it binds is not known. This sample was taken from a study of shared clonotypes between healthy human individuals. Looking at the study overall: Each donor had three CD4 naive, three CD4 memory, two CD8 naive and one CD8 memory plate.

General observations from the study: For sorted subsets, rarefaction showed incomplete sequencing despite large depth.

This CDR3 contains 15 residues. Per the germline V gene, CDR1 is MNHEY and CDR2 is SVGAGI. Trimming at V came to 6 bases and at J to 6 bases, leaving 10 bases not matched to a gene. Evenly divided among several immunoSEQ plates was the genomic DNA of each subset. Template for every sorted-subset replicate PCR totaled approximately 0.2 ug DNA, around 33,000 T cell genomes. The protocol was immunoSEQ multiplex PCR, while the TCRdb copy is restricted to in-frame clones and leaves out a portion. The data show over a million clones, about 75% seen once. The sequencing input was memory CD4+ T cells sorted from blood. Specified subset: CD45RA-negative fraction. The genes are TRBV6-5 and TRBJ2-1; 8 nucleotides align to TRBD2. This TCR came from a man aged 18 to 29 in good health. The CDR3 here is CASRFRGGGPNEQFF. CDR3 bases: TGTGCCAGCAGATTCCGAGGCGGGGGGCCCAATGAGCAGTTCTTC.